This T cell receptor beta chain is from a study of shared clonotypes between healthy human individuals. The repertoire was sequenced with immunoSEQ multiplex PCR; TCRdb's copy has only in-frame clones and lacks some. The sample carries some 2.3 million clones, roughly 93% recorded once. Per the germline V gene, CDR1 is MDHEN and CDR2 is SYDVKM. Trimming removed 3 bases at V and 3 bases at J, with 11 bases between. The CDR3 has 14 residues. This clone was seen a handful of times. Sequenced material: naive CD4+ T cells from PBMCs. Subset given: CD45RA+ positively selected. The receptor comes from a young man in good health. Some clones in this sample may be carry-over from other donors' samples. The chain links TRBV28 to TRBJ1-1; D gene ambiguous. DNA for the CDR3: TGTGCCAGCAGTTTGGGTGGCAGCTACACTGAAGCTTTCTTT. Its protein product is CASSLGGSYTEAFF. Drawing the rest from reference TRBV28 and TRBJ1-1, the complete variable domain is DVKVTQSSRYLVKRTGEKVFLECVQDMDHENMFWYRQDPGLGLRLIYFSYDVKMKEKGDIPEGYSVSREKKERFSLILESASTNQTSMYLCASSLGGSYTEAFFGQGTRLTVV.